This passage covers 13 T cell receptor beta chains from one sample sequenced in a study of T cell responses to AZD1222 COVID-19 vaccine. The table came from immunoSEQ multiplex PCR; TCRdb's copy has only in-frame clones and leaves some out. The table has about 140,000 clones, 89% seen once. The specimen was peripheral blood, collected on day 0 of AZD1222 vaccination. These receptors all stem from an adult in good health.

This clone qualifies as medium-sized. V usage is TRBV7-7 and J usage is TRBJ2-2; D call uncertain. CDR1 is SSHAT and CDR2 is FNYEAQ in the germline V gene (reference sequence). This CDR3 is 13 amino acids long. The germline V and J ends were trimmed by 2 bases and 6 bases, with 7 bases remaining between them. In DNA, the CDR3 is TGTGCCAGCAGCTTATCCCCGCCCGGGGAGCTGTTTTTT. Its protein product is CASSLSPPGELFF. The entire variable domain, with the rest obtained from reference TRBV7-7 and TRBJ2-2, is as follows: GAGVSQSPRYKVTKRGQDVTLRCDPISSHATLYWYQQALGQGPEFLTYFNYEAQPDKSGLPSDRFSAERPEGSISTLTIQRTEQRDSAMYRCASSLSPPGELFFGEGSRLTVL.

This clone was recorded a few times. V is TRBV19 and J is TRBJ1-1, with TRBD1 as a possible D gene (5 bases). Per the germline V gene, CDR1 is LNHDA and CDR2 is SQIVND (reference sequence). The CDR3 sequence is 13 residues long. Trimming removed 3 bases at V and 3 bases at J, with 8 bases between. In DNA form, the CDR3 reads TGTGCCAGTAGTATGAAAGGGGACACTGAAGCTTTCTTT. It is translated as CASSMKGDTEAFF. The full variable domain, with the rest looked up from reference TRBV19 and TRBJ1-1, is DGGITQSPKYLFRKEGQNVTLSCEQNLNHDAMYWYRQDPGQGLRLIYYSQIVNDFQKGDIAEGYSVSREKKESFPLTVTSAQKNPTAFYLCASSMKGDTEAFFGQGTRLTVV.

The table lists this clone with a count of one. The chain combines TRBV5-1 with TRBJ2-5; D possibly corresponds to TRBD1 (6 bases). Trimming shortened V by 4 bases and J by 0 bases, and 13 bases separated the two germline ends. The CDR3 is 15 residues long. The germline CDR1 and CDR2 sequences are SGHRS and YFSETQ. The CDR3 DNA reads as TGCGCCAGCAGCCACCGGGACACCTACCAAGAGACCCAGTACTTC. Translation: CASSHRDTYQETQYF.

V gene TRBV4-2 combines with J gene TRBJ1-2, with D perhaps TRBD1 (5 bases). The CDR3 covers 16 residues. V was clipped by 4 bases and J by 2 bases, with 17 bases between them. The germline gives CDR1 LGHNA, CDR2 YNFKEQ. This CDR3 is CASSLSGTALNYGYTF. The CDR3 bases are TGTGCCAGCAGCCTATCCGGGACTGCTCTAAACTATGGCTACACCTTC.

The gene calls are TRBV7-2 and TRBJ1-5; D not resolved. The germline gives CDR1 SGHTA, CDR2 FQGNSA. V shed 3 bases and J shed 4 bases, with 10 bases lying between them. CDR3 length: 14 amino acids. CDR3: CASSLGVVNQPQHF. The CDR3 bases are TGTGCCAGCAGCTTGGGAGTCGTAAATCAGCCCCAGCATTTT.

The V gene is TRBV3-1 (or the pseudogene TRBV3-2), the J gene TRBJ1-5, with D uncertain. This CDR3 region has 11 residues. V lost 0 bases, J lost 7 bases, and 1 base lay in between. In germline, CDR1 is LGHDT, CDR2 YNNKEL (reference sequence). CDR3 sequence reads: CASSQDQPQHF. DNA for the CDR3: TGTGCCAGCAGCCAAGACCAGCCCCAGCATTTT.

The chain combines TRBV11-2 with TRBJ1-2, with D tentatively TRBD1 (5 bases). The germline V and J ends were trimmed by 6 bases and 4 bases, with 18 bases remaining between them. The CDR3 runs to 15 residues. The V gene's germline CDR1 is SGHAT and CDR2 FQNNGV. CDR3 sequence (DNA): TGTGCCAGCAGACCAGTTCGCGGAAGGGGCTATGGCTACACCTTC. Encoded protein: CASRPVRGRGYGYTF.

The chain recombines TRBV11-2 with TRBJ2-7; possible D gene TRBD1, 5 bases. Deletions cut 5 bases from V and 4 bases from J, with 18 bases between. The CDR3 is 15 amino acids. The germline CDR1 and CDR2 sequences are SGHAT and FQNNGV. The CDR3, as DNA: TGTGCCAGCAGCATCAGGGTCGAAGGTTGGTACGAGCAGTACTTC. Protein sequence: CASSIRVEGWYEQYF.

This rearrangement joins TRBV6-5 to TRBJ1-1; D is ambiguous. The CDR3 is 12 residues long. The ends were cut back, 7 bases at V and 7 bases at J, with 13 bases in the middle. Germline V lookup: CDR1 MNHEY, CDR2 SVGAGI. The CDR3 here is CASTWWQNEAFF. In DNA form, the CDR3 reads TGTGCCAGCACCTGGTGGCAGAATGAAGCTTTCTTT.

This sequence joins TRBV15 and TRBJ2-1, with 7 bases lining up with TRBD1. Germline V CDR1 and CDR2: LNHNV, YYDKDF (reference sequence). The CDR3 runs 14 residues. With 6 bases clipped from V and 8 bases from J, the junction kept 10 bases outside the gene matches. Here the CDR3 reads CATRVDRAFDEQFF. The DNA for the CDR3 is TGTGCCACCAGGGTAGACAGGGCCTTTGATGAGCAGTTCTTC. Variable domain in full (rest from reference TRBV15 and TRBJ2-1): DAMVIQNPRYQVTQFGKPVTLSCSQTLNHNVMYWYQQKSSQAPKLLFHYYDKDFNNEADTPDNFQSRRPNTSFCFLDIRSPGLGDTAMYLCATRVDRAFDEQFFGPGTRLTVL.

The chain links TRBV19 to TRBJ2-7; TRBD2 matches at 9 bases. CDR1 LNHDA and CDR2 SQIVND come from the germline V gene (reference sequence). With V trimmed by 6 bases and J by 6 bases, 9 bases remained unmatched. This CDR3 region has 14 residues. The CDR3 is CASSSLAGMGEQYF. Here the CDR3 DNA reads TGTGCCAGTAGCTCTCTAGCGGGAATGGGCGAGCAGTACTTC.

Notes on this clone: The junction departs from germline at one end; a sequencing error may be responsible. The chain joins TRBV18 to TRBJ2-1; no clear D. This CDR3 has 15 amino acids. Germline CDR1 is KGHSH and CDR2 is LQKENI. The DNA for the CDR3 is TGTGTCAGCTCACTTACACGGAGCTCCTACAATGAGCAGTTCTTC. It specifies CVSSLTRSSYNEQFF. The full variable domain, rest sourced from reference TRBV18 and TRBJ2-1, is NAGVMQNPRHLVRRRGQEARLRCSPMKGHSHVYWYRQLPEEGLKFMVYLQKENIIDESGMPKERFSAEFPKEGPSILRIQQVVRGDSAAYFCVSSLTRSSYNEQFFGPGTRLTVL.

This chain joins TRBV28 and TRBJ1-2; the D gene is possibly TRBD1 (5 bases). This CDR3 has 13 amino acids. V was shortened by 6 bases and J by 4 bases, with 12 bases between the two germline ends. Germline V gene data show CDR1 as MDHEN and CDR2 as SYDVKM. CDR3: CASRSGLGYGYTF. The CDR3 DNA is TGTGCCAGCAGATCAGGGCTTGGCTATGGCTACACCTTC.